This TCR beta chain was identified during a study of blood T cell repertoires in COVID-19. Across the study: There were acute and convalescent COVID-19 samples, and they came from the United States, Italy and Spain. PBMCs, B-cell-depleted T cells, or T cells were the source of the cDNA or gDNA that made up the material.

Original processing notes: Reference gene primer amplification gave nucleated cell count estimates. Some clones are missing from TCRdb's copy, which holds only in-frame ones; the method was immunoSEQ multiplex PCR. V and J calls and clone size are as listed in that table; D and trimming were resolved from the DNA. The sample consists of a few hundred thousand clones, roughly 90% of them appearing once. This clone was counted a few times. CDR3 length: 15 amino acids. J lost 4 bases, V lost 5 bases, and 10 bases had no gene match. CDR1 SEHNR and CDR2 FQNEAQ come from the germline V gene (reference sequence).

The chain has TRBV7-9 and TRBJ1-1; TRBD1 matches at 7 bases. The receptor's source is a man aged 25-40 years with active or convalescent COVID-19. Sequenced sample: peripheral blood. The CDR3: CASSPYRGHVTEAFF. In DNA form, the CDR3 reads TGTGCCAGCAGCCCCTACAGGGGTCACGTCACTGAAGCTTTCTTT.